This entry lists 7 T cell receptor beta chains sequenced from one sample in a study of blood T cell repertoires in COVID-19. The protocol was immunoSEQ multiplex PCR, while the TCRdb copy is restricted to in-frame clones and leaves out a portion. This sample has under 90,000 clones, with about 83% found just once. The sample was peripheral blood. All receptors derive from a man aged 55 to 69 with acute or convalescent COVID-19.

This clone has a single count. The chain recombines TRBV19 with TRBJ1-5; D unresolved. CDR3 length: 14 residues. Trimming removed 1 base from V and 4 bases from J, with 8 bases in between. Germline V gene sequence: CDR1 LNHDA, CDR2 SQIVND (reference sequence). CDR3 bases: TGTGCCAGTAGTATAGCGAGGAATAATCAGCCCCAGCATTTT. Translation: CASSIARNNQPQHF.

In its sample, this clone was seen a few times. This chain connects TRBV5-1 to TRBJ2-6, with D perhaps matching TRBD1 (6 bases). Germline lookup yields CDR1 SGHRS and CDR2 YFSETQ. V was cut by 3 bases and J by 0 bases, with 16 bases left in between. CDR3 length: 18 amino acids. Written as DNA, the CDR3 is TGCGCCAGCAGCTCCATTACCACAGGGAGCTCTGGGGCCAACGTCCTGACTTTC. Amino acid sequence: CASSSITTGSSGANVLTF.

This clone was counted between two and nine times. V is TRBV25-1 and J is TRBJ1-5, with 7 bases aligning to TRBD1. This CDR3 comprises 14 residues. V lost 6 bases and J lost 4; bases outside the gene matches: 6. Germline lookup yields CDR1 MGHDK and CDR2 SYGVNS. CDR3 protein: CASRETGVNQPQHF. In DNA form, the CDR3 reads TGTGCCAGCAGGGAAACAGGGGTAAATCAGCCCCAGCATTTT. Full variable domain (remainder filled in from reference TRBV25-1 and TRBJ1-5): EADIYQTPRYLVIGTGKKITLECSQTMGHDKMYWYQQDPGMELHLIHYSYGVNSTEKGDLSSESTVSRIRTEHFPLTLESARPSHTSQYLCASRETGVNQPQHFGDGTRLSIL.

The gene calls are TRBV25-1 and TRBJ1-2; D may be TRBD1 (6 bases). Germline assignment: CDR1 MGHDK and CDR2 SYGVNS. V lost 3 bases and J lost 2, with 13 bases in between. The CDR3 sequence is 15 residues long. The CDR3 bases are TGTGCCAGCAGTGAGGGGACATACCAGAACTATGGCTACACCTTC. This codes for CASSEGTYQNYGYTF.

This clone appeared once. The chain combines TRBV9 with TRBJ1-6; D may be TRBD1 (6 bases). V was shortened by 4 bases and J by 7 bases, with 15 bases between the two germline ends. The germline V gene has CDR1 SGDLS and CDR2 YYNGEE. The CDR3 consists of 15 residues. CDR3 in amino acids: CASSLLQGANSPLHF. In DNA form, the CDR3 reads TGTGCCAGCAGCTTATTACAGGGTGCGAATTCACCCCTCCACTTT.

The chain is built from TRBV10-2 and TRBJ2-5; D uncertain. The CDR3 runs to 14 residues. Trimming pared 2 bases from V and 2 bases from J, leaving 9 bases between. Germline V gene data show CDR1 as WSHSY and CDR2 as SAAADI. The CDR3 region has the DNA TGCGCCAGCAGTGAGCTTGGCAGACAAGAGACCCAGTACTTC. Residues: CASSELGRQETQYF.

The rearrangement joins TRBV29-1 to TRBJ1-4; 9 bases are shared with TRBD1. The CDR3 totals 13 residues. With 5 bases clipped from V and 5 bases from J, the junction kept 3 bases outside the gene matches. The germline V gene encodes CDR1 SQVTM and CDR2 ANQGSEA. The CDR3 region is CSVRGQGNEKLFF. In DNA form, the CDR3 reads TGCAGCGTTAGAGGACAGGGGAATGAAAAACTGTTTTTT.